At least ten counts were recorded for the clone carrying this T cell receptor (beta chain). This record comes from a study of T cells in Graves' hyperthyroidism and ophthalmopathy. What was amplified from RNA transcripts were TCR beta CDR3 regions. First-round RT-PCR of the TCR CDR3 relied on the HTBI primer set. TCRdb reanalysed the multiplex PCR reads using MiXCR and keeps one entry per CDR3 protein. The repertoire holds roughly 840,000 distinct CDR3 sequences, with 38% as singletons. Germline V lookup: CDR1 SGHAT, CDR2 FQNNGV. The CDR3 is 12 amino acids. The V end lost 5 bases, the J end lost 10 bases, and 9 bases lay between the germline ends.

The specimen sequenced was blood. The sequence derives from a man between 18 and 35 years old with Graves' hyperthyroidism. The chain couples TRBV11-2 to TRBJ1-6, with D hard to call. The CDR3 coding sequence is TGTGCCAGCAGCCAACCACCGTCACCCCTCCACTTT. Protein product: CASSQPPSPLHF. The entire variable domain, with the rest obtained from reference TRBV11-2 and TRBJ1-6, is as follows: EAGVAQSPRYKIIEKRQSVAFWCNPISGHATLYWYQQILGQGPKLLIQFQNNGVVDDSQLPKDRFSAERLKGVDSTLKIQPAKLEDSAVYLCASSQPPSPLHFGNGTRLTVT.